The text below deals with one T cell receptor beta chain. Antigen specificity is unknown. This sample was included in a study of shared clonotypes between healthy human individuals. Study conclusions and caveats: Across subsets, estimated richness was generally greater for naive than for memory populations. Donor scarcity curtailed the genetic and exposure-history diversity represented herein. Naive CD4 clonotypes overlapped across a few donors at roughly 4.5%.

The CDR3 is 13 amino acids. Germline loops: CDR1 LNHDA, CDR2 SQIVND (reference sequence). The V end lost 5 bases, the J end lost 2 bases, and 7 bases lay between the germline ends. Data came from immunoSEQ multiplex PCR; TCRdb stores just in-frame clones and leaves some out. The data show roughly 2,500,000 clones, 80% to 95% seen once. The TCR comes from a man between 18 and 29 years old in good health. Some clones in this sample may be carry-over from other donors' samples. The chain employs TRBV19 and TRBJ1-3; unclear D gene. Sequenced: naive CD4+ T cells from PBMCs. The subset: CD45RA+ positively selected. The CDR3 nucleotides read TGTGCCAGTAGTTCCCGGGCTGGAAACACCATATATTTT. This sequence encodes CASSSRAGNTIYF.